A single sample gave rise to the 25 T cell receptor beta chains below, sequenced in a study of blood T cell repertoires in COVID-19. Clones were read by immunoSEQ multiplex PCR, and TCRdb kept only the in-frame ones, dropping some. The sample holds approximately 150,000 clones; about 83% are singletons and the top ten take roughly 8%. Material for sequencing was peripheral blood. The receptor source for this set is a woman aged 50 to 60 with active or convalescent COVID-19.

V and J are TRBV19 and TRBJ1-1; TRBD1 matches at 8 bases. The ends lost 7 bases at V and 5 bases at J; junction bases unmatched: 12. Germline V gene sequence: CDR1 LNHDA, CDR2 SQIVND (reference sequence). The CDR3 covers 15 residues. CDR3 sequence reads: CASTPSGQVTTEAFF. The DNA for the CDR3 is TGTGCCAGTACACCGTCGGGACAGGTGACTACTGAAGCTTTCTTT. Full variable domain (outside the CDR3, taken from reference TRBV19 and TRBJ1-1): DGGITQSPKYLFRKEGQNVTLSCEQNLNHDAMYWYRQDPGQGLRLIYYSQIVNDFQKGDIAEGYSVSREKKESFPLTVTSAQKNPTAFYLCASTPSGQVTTEAFFGQGTRLTVV.

CDR3 protein: CASSLEVGFLGAFF. Written as DNA, the CDR3 is TGCGCCAGCAGCTTGGAAGTCGGGTTTCTGGGAGCTTTCTTT. The rearrangement uses TRBV5-1 and TRBJ1-1, with D unresolved. Trimming left V 0 bases short and J 10 bases short, with 16 bases between. The CDR3 spans 14 residues. Germline lookup yields CDR1 SGHRS and CDR2 YFSETQ. The full variable domain, with the rest looked up from reference TRBV5-1 and TRBJ1-1, is KAGVTQTPRYLIKTRGQQVTLSCSPISGHRSVSWYQQTPGQGLQFLFEYFSETQRNKGNFPGRFSGRQFSNSRSEMNVSTLELGDSALYLCASSLEVGFLGAFFGQGTRLTVV.

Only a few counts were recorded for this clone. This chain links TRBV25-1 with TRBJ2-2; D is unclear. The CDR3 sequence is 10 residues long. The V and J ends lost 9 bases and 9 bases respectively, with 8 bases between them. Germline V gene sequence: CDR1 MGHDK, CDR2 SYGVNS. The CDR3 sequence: CASPPRELFF. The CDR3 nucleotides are TGTGCCAGTCCTCCTCGGGAGCTGTTTTTT.

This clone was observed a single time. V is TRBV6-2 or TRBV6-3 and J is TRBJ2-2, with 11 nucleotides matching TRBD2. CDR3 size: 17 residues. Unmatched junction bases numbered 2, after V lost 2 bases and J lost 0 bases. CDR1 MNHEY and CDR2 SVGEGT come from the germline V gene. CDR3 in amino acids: CASSYTSGGANTGELFF. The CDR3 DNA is TGTGCCAGCAGTTACACTAGCGGGGGTGCGAACACCGGGGAGCTGTTTTTT.

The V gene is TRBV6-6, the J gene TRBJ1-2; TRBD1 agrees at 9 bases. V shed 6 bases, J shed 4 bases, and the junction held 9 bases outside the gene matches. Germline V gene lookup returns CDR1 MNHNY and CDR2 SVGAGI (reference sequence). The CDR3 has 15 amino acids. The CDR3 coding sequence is TGTGCCAGCAGCTACACGCCGGGACAGGGCTATGGCTACACCTTC. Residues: CASSYTPGQGYGYTF.

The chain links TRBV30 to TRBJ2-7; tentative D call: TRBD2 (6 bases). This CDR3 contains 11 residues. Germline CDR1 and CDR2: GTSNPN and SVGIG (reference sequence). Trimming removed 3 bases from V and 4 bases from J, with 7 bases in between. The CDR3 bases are TGTGCCTGGAGACGGGGGTACGAGCAGTACTTC. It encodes CAWRRGYEQYF.

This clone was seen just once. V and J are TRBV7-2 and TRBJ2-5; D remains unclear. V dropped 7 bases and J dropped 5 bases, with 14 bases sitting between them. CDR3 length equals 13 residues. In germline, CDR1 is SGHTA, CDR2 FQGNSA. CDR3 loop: CASNFSGHETQYF. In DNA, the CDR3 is TGTGCCAGCAACTTCTCAGGTCACGAGACCCAGTACTTC.

The CDR3 is CAWSYSVNQPQHF. Written as DNA, the CDR3 is TGTGCCTGGAGTTACAGTGTCAATCAGCCCCAGCATTTT. The genes are TRBV30 and TRBJ1-5, with D unclear. Germline loops: CDR1 GTSNPN, CDR2 SVGIG (reference sequence). V was trimmed by 2 bases and J by 3 bases, leaving 8 bases between them. The CDR3 has 13 amino acids. The complete variable domain, with remaining parts taken from reference TRBV30 and TRBJ1-5, reads SQTIHQWPATLVQPVGSPLSLECTVEGTSNPNLYWYRQAAGRGLQLLFYSVGIGQISSEVPQNLSASRPQDRQFILSSKKLLLSDSGFYLCAWSYSVNQPQHFGDGTRLSIL.

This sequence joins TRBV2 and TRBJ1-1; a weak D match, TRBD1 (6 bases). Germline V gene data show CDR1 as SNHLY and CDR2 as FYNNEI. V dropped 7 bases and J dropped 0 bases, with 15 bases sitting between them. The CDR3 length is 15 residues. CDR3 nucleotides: TGTGCCAGCACCCGAGCGGGACATATGAACACTGAAGCTTTCTTT. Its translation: CASTRAGHMNTEAFF.

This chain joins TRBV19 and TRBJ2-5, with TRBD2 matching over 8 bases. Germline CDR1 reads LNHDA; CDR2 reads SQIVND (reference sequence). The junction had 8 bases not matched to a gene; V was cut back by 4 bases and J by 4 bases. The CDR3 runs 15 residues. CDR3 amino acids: CASSTGLGAGETQYF. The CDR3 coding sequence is TGTGCCAGTAGTACGGGACTAGGGGCGGGAGAGACCCAGTACTTC.

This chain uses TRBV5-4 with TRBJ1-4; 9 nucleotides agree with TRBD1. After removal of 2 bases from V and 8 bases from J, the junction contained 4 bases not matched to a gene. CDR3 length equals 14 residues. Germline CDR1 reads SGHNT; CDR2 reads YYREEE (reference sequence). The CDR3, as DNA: TGTGCCAGCAGCTTAGGACAGGGGCGGGAAAAACTGTTTTTT. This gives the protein CASSLGQGREKLFF.

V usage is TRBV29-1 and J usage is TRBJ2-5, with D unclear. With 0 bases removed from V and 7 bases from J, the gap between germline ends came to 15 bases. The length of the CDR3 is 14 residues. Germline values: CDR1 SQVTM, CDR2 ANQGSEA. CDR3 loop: CSVEDASGFWTQYF. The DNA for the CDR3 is TGCAGCGTTGAAGATGCATCCGGGTTCTGGACCCAGTACTTC.

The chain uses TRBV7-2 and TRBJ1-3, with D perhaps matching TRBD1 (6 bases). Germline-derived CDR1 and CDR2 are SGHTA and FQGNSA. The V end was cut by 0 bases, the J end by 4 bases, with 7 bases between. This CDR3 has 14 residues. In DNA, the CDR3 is TGTGCCAGCAGCTTAGCAGGGGGAGGAAACACCATATATTTT. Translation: CASSLAGGGNTIYF.

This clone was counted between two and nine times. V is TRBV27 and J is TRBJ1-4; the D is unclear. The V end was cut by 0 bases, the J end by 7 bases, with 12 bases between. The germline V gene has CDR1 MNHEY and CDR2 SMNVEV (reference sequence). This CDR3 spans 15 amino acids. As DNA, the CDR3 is TGTGCCAGCAGTTTATCAGGGAGTTATGGTGAAAAACTGTTTTTT. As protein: CASSLSGSYGEKLFF.

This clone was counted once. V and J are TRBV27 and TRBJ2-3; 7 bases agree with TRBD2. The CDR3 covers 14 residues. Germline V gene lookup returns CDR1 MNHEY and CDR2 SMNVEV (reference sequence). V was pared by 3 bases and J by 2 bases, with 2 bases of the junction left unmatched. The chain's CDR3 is CASSFLAVTDTQYF. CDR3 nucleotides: TGTGCCAGCAGTTTTCTAGCGGTCACAGATACGCAGTATTTT.

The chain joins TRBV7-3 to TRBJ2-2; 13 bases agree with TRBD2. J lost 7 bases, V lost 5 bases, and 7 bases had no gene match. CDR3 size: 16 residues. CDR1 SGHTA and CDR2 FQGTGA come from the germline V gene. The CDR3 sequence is CASSPGTSGTGGELFF. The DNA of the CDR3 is TGTGCCAGCAGCCCCGGGACTAGCGGGACTGGCGGGGAGCTGTTTTTT.

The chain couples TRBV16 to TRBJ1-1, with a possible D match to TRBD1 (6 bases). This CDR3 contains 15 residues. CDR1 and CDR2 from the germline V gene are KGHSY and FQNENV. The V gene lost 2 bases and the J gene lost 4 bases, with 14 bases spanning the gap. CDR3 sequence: CASSQQMQGTTEAFF. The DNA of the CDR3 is TGTGCCAGCAGCCAACAGATGCAGGGGACCACTGAAGCTTTCTTT. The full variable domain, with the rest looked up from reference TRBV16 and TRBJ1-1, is GEEVAQTPKHLVRGEGQKAKLYCAPIKGHSYVFWYQQVLKNEFKFLISFQNENVFDETGMPKERFSAKCLPNSPCSLEIQATKLEDSAVYFCASSQQMQGTTEAFFGQGTRLTVV.

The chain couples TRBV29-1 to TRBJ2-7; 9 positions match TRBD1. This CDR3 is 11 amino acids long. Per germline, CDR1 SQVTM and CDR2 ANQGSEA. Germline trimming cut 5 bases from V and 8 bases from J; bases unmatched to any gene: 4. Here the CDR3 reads CSVRTGAKQYF. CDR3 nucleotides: TGCAGCGTTAGGACAGGGGCCAAGCAGTACTTC.

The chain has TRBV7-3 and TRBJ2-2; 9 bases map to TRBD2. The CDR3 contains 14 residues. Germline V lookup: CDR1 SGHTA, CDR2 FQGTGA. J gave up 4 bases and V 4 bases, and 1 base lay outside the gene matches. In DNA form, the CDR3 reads TGTGCCAGCAGCTCGGGACTAGCCACCGGGGAGCTGTTTTTT. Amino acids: CASSSGLATGELFF.

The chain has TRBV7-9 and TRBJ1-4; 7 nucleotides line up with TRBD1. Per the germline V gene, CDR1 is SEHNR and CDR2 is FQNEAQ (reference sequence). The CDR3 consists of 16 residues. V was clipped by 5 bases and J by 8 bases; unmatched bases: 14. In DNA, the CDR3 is TGTGCCAGCAGCCCCGCCATTGTACAGGGGAAGGAAAAACTGTTTTTT. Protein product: CASSPAIVQGKEKLFF. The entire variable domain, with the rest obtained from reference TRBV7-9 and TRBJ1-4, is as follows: DTGVSQNPRHKITKRGQNVTFRCDPISEHNRLYWYRQTLGQGPEFLTYFQNEAQLEKSRLLSDRFSAERPKGSFSTLEIQRTEQGDSAMYLCASSPAIVQGKEKLFFGSGTQLSVL.

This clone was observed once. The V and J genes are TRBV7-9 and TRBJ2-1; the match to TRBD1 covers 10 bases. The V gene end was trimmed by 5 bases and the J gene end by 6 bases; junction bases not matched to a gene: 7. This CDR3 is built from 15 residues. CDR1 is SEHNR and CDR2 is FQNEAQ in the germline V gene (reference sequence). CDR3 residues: CASSQGQGPSNEQFF. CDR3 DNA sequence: TGTGCCAGCAGCCAGGGACAGGGGCCCTCCAATGAGCAGTTCTTC. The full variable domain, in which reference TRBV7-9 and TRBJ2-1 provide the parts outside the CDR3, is DTGVSQNPRHKITKRGQNVTFRCDPISEHNRLYWYRQTLGQGPEFLTYFQNEAQLEKSRLLSDRFSAERPKGSFSTLEIQRTEQGDSAMYLCASSQGQGPSNEQFFGPGTRLTVL.

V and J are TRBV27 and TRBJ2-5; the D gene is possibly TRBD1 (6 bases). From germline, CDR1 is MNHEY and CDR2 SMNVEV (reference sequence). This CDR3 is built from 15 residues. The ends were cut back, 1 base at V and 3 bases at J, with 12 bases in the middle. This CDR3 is CASSLWDTREETQYF. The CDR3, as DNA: TGTGCCAGCAGTTTATGGGACACGAGGGAAGAGACCCAGTACTTC.

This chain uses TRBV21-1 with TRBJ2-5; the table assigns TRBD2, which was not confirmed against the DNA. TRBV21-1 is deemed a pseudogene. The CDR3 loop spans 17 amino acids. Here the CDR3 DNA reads TGTGCCAGCAGCAAATTACGGCGGCGGGATACATCAGAGACCCAGTACTTC. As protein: CASSKLRRRDTSETQYF.

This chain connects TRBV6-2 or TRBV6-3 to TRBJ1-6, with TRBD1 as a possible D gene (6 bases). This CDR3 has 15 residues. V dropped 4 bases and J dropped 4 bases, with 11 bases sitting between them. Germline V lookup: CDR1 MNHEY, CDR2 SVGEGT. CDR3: CASSSIDRYNSPLHF. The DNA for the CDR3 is TGTGCCAGCAGTTCCATTGACAGGTATAATTCACCCCTCCACTTT.

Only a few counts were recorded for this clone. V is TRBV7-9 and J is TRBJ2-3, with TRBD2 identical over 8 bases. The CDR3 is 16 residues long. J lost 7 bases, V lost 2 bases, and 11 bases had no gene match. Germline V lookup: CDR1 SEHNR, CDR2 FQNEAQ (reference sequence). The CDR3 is CASSLPGLGGGNTQYF. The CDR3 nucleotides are TGTGCCAGCAGCTTACCGGGACTAGGAGGTGGAAATACGCAGTATTTT.